Sequencing of this T cell receptor (beta chain) was carried out in a study of tumor-infiltrating lymphocytes in primary liver carcinoma (dated by TCRdb to 2016 to 2017). About the investigation overall: Surgical resection was performed in China between November 2015 and 2016 on about five patients with histopathologically diagnosed primary liver carcinoma. The five patients had tumors of stage T1-T3 N0M0, with maximum diameters ranging from about 4.2 to 11 cm. The study combined TCRbeta repertoire sequencing, expression microarrays and whole-exome sequencing across five regions of each liver tumor, with adjacent normal tissue and blood. Samples yielded roughly 3.5 to 7.5 million productive TCRbeta reads; read depth did not differ significantly between tissue types. TCRbeta repertoire sequencing covered 35 specimens from 5 patients: about 25 tumor regions, 5 adjacent noncancerous liver tissues and 5 peripheral blood samples. The five patients, three men and two women aged 30 to 69 years, had hepatocellular carcinoma (four) or combined HCC and intrahepatic cholangiocarcinoma (one). Reproducibility between technical replicate repertoires was high, with correlation coefficients above 0.95 and mean shared-clone rates approximately 0.88. General study outcomes and caveats: Comparison of CD4+ and CD8+ T cell repertoires was precluded by the use of bulk unsorted samples. Pairs of tumor regions showed greater repertoire overlap (mean approximately 35%) than tumor-adjacent pairs (roughly 17%) or tumor-blood pairs (around 15%), which is consistent with antigen-driven expansion. Only the TCR beta chain was sequenced, so true repertoire diversity is likely underestimated because unpaired alpha chains were not captured. The top 250 clones made up a significantly larger repertoire fraction in tumors than in blood (p = 0.039). With just a few patients in the study, the authors point out that the findings should be validated in a larger study.

Starting from approximately 460 ng total RNA, TCRbeta-specific cDNA was produced by reverse transcription with a constant-region primer and ProtoScript II reverse transcriptase. The TCRbeta libraries were prepared through three rounds of nested multiplex PCR following a slightly modified ARM-PCR procedure. Each of the first two PCR rounds ran for roughly 11 cycles and used multiplex TRBV1-TRBV30 forward primers together with a Cbeta reverse primer. Sample barcodes and Illumina adapters were added in a final 25-cycle PCR with Deep VentR polymerase. Before sequencing, amplicons of 200-500 bp were purified from gel using a QIAquick gel extraction kit. TCRbeta amplicons were sequenced on an Illumina HiSeq 2500 with 250-bp paired-end reads. The study's processing was this. Quality trimming of reads was performed with Trimmomatic v0.33, and paired reads were merged with FLASH v1.2.11 so that full CDR3 sequences could be recovered. V, D and J germline segments were assigned to the rearranged TCRbeta sequences using MiGEC v1.2.1b. Clonotype statistics and Shannon-Wiener diversity indices were computed with VDJtools v1.0.0. To reduce sampling bias, subsequent analyses other than the diversity analysis used only the 250 most abundant clonotypes in each sample. The raw public data were reprocessed by TCRdb itself: fastp quality trimming at Q25, MiXCR clonotype calling, in-frame beta chains only. Rows matching on CDR3 protein sequence are summarized as one entry with the most common DNA and genes. The V and J calls come from TCRdb's annotation, not from the publication. This sample gives fewer than 350,000 distinct CDR3 sequences in total; approximately 65% of them show up just once. Roughly 6% of the sample rests with the top ten.

From its first to its last residue, the CDR3 has 15 amino acids. The retained sequence is limited to the CDR3, 45 bases, with the frame set at the first base. The CDR1 and CDR2 encoded by the germline V gene are SGHAT and FQNNGV. V was cut back by 2 bases and J by 7 bases, leaving a gap of 15 bases between them. Notes on this clonotype: The antigen this receptor binds is unknown. The missing conserved phenylalanine or tryptophan at the end of this CDR3 makes a read error likely.

Blood RNA was extracted from unsorted whole blood with TRIzol reagent; germline DNA came from the DNeasy Blood & Tissue kit. At the time of sampling, the patients were treatment-naive and had chronic HBV infection. Before surgery, approximately 4 milliliters of peripheral blood were drawn into K2EDTA tubes. The receptor's source is a man aged 35-49 years with primary liver carcinoma and hepatitis B virus infection. The V gene is TRBV11-2 and the J gene is TRBJ2-1; a tentative D match to TRBD1 spans 5 bases. The sample comprised peripheral blood. CDR3 sequence: CASSLSQGSYNEQFI. The base sequence is TGTGCCAGCAGCTTAAGTCAGGGCTCTTATAATGAGCAGTTCATC.